Sequencing of this T cell receptor (beta chain) was carried out in a study of T cell changes during pregnancy in multiple sclerosis. Data came from immunoSEQ multiplex PCR; TCRdb stores just in-frame clones and leaves some out. Of tens of thousands of clones in the sample, roughly 90% were seen once. This specimen consisted of peripheral blood, obtained in the first trimester of pregnancy. The clonotype was recovered from a female donor in good health, enrolled as a control in a pregnancy study.

CDR3 DNA sequence: TGTGCCAGCAGCTGGGGTAGGAGGGAAGGCTACACCTTC. The encoded protein is CASSWGRREGYTF. V and J are TRBV5-6 and TRBJ1-2; D is ambiguous. Germline CDR1 and CDR2: SGHDT and YYEEEE. Trimming took off 3 bases at V and 8 bases at J, with 14 bases between the two ends. CDR3 length: 13 residues. The variable domain in full, with the rest retrieved from reference TRBV5-6 and TRBJ1-2, is DAGVTQSPTHLIKTRGQQVTLRCSPKSGHDTVSWYQQALGQGPQFIFQYYEEEERQRGNFPDRFSGHQFPNYSSELNVNALLLGDSALYLCASSWGRREGYTFGSGTRLTVV.